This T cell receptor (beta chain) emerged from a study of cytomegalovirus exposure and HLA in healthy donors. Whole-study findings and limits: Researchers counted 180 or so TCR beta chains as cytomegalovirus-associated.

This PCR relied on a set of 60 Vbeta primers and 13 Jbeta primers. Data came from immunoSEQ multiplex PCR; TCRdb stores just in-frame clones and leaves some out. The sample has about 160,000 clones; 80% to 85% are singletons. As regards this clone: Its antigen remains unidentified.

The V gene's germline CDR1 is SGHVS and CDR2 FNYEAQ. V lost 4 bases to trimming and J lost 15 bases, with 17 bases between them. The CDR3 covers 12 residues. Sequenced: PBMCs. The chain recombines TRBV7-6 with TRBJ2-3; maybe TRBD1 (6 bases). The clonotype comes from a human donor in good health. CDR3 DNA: TGTGCCAGCAGCTCCCGGGACACCTTATCATATTTT. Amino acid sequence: CASSSRDTLSYF.